The rows below give T cell receptor beta chains drawn from one sample of a study of T-cell reconstitution after alpha-beta-depleted transplantation in children. A single record per CDR3 protein comes from TCRdb applying MiXCR to the PCR reads. The table shows hundreds of thousands of distinct CDR3 sequences, with 10% to 15% occurring only once. Sequenced material: PBMCs, taken before TCRalphabeta/CD19-depleted stem cell transplant. The receptor source for this set is a girl aged 2 to 10 with congenital amegakaryocytic thrombocytopenia, due to receive a stem cell transplant. CDR3s include the opening cysteine and the closing phenylalanine or tryptophan. The D gene is left open where the match is weak. Part of the rows lack a size; the others show once, few, many or a class for expanded clones.

J gene: TRBJ2-7
CDR3 length: 14
D gene: -
V gene: TRBV20-1
clone size: few
CDR3 protein: CSARDSGVGYEQYF
CDR3 DNA: TGCAGTGCTAGAGATTCCGGAGTTGGATACGAGCAGTACTTC

J gene: TRBJ2-1
CDR3 length: 14
D gene: TRBD2
V gene: TRBV29-1
clone size: many
CDR3 protein: CSVGSAGDYNEQFF
CDR3 DNA: TGCAGCGTTGGCTCGGCGGGAGACTACAATGAGCAGTTCTTC

J gene: TRBJ2-4
CDR3 length: 13
D gene: TRBD2
V gene: TRBV20-1
clone size: many
CDR3 protein: CSASGGSGNIQYF
CDR3 DNA: TGCAGTGCTAGCGGCGGGAGTGGGAACATTCAGTACTTC

J gene: TRBJ2-2
CDR3 length: 14
D gene: -
V gene: TRBV20-1
clone size: many
CDR3 protein: CSARGSGNTGELFF
CDR3 DNA: TGCAGTGCCAGGGGTAGCGGGAACACCGGGGAGCTGTTTTTT

J gene: TRBJ2-1
CDR3 length: 17
D gene: -
V gene: TRBV3-1
clone size: few
CDR3 protein: CASSQTQQRGENNEQFF
CDR3 DNA: TGTGCCAGCAGCCAGACCCAACAGAGGGGGGAAAACAATGAGCAGTTCTTC

J gene: TRBJ2-3
CDR3 length: 16
D gene: -
V gene: TRBV20-1
clone size: few
CDR3 protein: CSASEIPRTSTDTQYF
CDR3 DNA: TGCAGTGCTAGTGAGATCCCCAGAACTAGCACAGATACGCAGTATTTT

J gene: TRBJ1-3
CDR3 length: 15
D gene: -
V gene: TRBV9
clone size: many
CDR3 protein: CASSVAGDIGNTIYF
CDR3 DNA: TGTGCCAGCAGCGTAGCTGGGGACATCGGAAACACCATATATTTT

J gene: TRBJ2-1
CDR3 length: 16
D gene: -
V gene: TRBV9
clone size: few
CDR3 protein: CASSAPTGFSENEQFF
CDR3 DNA: TGTGCCAGCAGCGCCCCGACAGGCTTCAGTGAAAATGAGCAGTTCTTC

J gene: TRBJ2-5
CDR3 length: 15
D gene: TRBD2
V gene: TRBV20-1
clone size: few
CDR3 protein: CSARGLAGGLETQYF
CDR3 DNA: TGCAGTGCTAGAGGACTAGCGGGAGGTTTGGAGACCCAGTACTTC

J gene: TRBJ2-3
CDR3 length: 15
D gene: TRBD2
V gene: TRBV5-5
clone size: few
CDR3 protein: CASSRLAGGSDTQYF
CDR3 DNA: TGTGCCAGCAGCCGGCTAGCGGGAGGATCAGATACGCAGTATTTT

J gene: TRBJ2-1
CDR3 length: 14
D gene: TRBD2
V gene: TRBV20-1
clone size: many
CDR3 protein: CSAETSGVFNEQFF
CDR3 DNA: TGCAGTGCGGAGACTAGCGGGGTCTTCAATGAGCAGTTCTTC

J gene: TRBJ2-1
CDR3 length: 15
D gene: TRBD2
V gene: TRBV11-2
clone size: few
CDR3 protein: CASSHTTRGVNEQFF
CDR3 DNA: TGTGCCAGCAGCCATACCACCCGGGGGGTCAATGAGCAGTTCTTC

J gene: TRBJ1-5
CDR3 length: 17
D gene: -
V gene: TRBV10-3
clone size: many
CDR3 protein: CAISESIAGFGNQPQHF
CDR3 DNA: TGTGCCATCAGTGAGTCGATCGCAGGGTTCGGCAATCAGCCCCAGCATTTT

J gene: TRBJ2-7
CDR3 length: 14
D gene: TRBD2
V gene: TRBV29-1
clone size: many
CDR3 protein: CSVLLAGEPYEQYF
CDR3 DNA: TGCAGCGTTCTTCTAGCGGGAGAACCCTACGAGCAGTACTTC

J gene: TRBJ2-5
CDR3 length: 13
D gene: TRBD2
V gene: TRBV20-1
clone size: -
CDR3 protein: CSAHHLAEETQYF
CDR3 DNA: TGCAGTGCTCATCACCTAGCGGAAGAGACCCAGTACTTC

J gene: TRBJ2-3
CDR3 length: 14
D gene: TRBD2
V gene: TRBV29-1
clone size: -
CDR3 protein: CSVEGEGSTDTQYF
CDR3 DNA: TGCAGCGTTGAAGGGGAGGGAAGCACAGATACGCAGTATTTT

J gene: TRBJ2-1
CDR3 length: 16
D gene: TRBD1
V gene: TRBV6-5
clone size: few
CDR3 protein: CASSYGWPGGNNEQFF
CDR3 DNA: TGTGCCAGCAGTTACGGGTGGCCAGGGGGTAACAATGAGCAGTTCTTC

J gene: TRBJ2-1
CDR3 length: 15
D gene: -
V gene: TRBV5-1
clone size: many
CDR3 protein: CASSLGEASYNEQFF
CDR3 DNA: TGCGCCAGCAGCTTGGGAGAAGCGTCCTACAATGAGCAGTTCTTC

J gene: TRBJ1-1
CDR3 length: 16
D gene: TRBD1
V gene: TRBV5-1
clone size: -
CDR3 protein: CASSFNSGGSGTEAFF
CDR3 DNA: TGCGCCAGCAGCTTCAATTCAGGGGGTTCGGGCACTGAAGCTTTCTTT

J gene: TRBJ2-7
CDR3 length: 16
D gene: -
V gene: TRBV7-2
clone size: many
CDR3 protein: CASSLVASSATYEQYF
CDR3 DNA: TGTGCCAGCAGCTTAGTAGCTTCAAGCGCCACCTACGAGCAGTACTTC

J gene: TRBJ2-6
CDR3 length: 20
D gene: -
V gene: TRBV5-1
clone size: -
CDR3 protein: CASSLTRFPGEFTGANVLTF
CDR3 DNA: TGCGCCAGCAGCTTGACCCGCTTCCCGGGAGAATTCACTGGGGCCAACGTCCTGACTTTC

J gene: TRBJ1-1
CDR3 length: 15
D gene: -
V gene: TRBV5-1
clone size: many
CDR3 protein: CASSLGGRRNTEAFF
CDR3 DNA: TGCGCCAGCAGCTTGGGTGGGAGAAGGAACACTGAAGCTTTCTTT

J gene: TRBJ2-3
CDR3 length: 17
D gene: TRBD2
V gene: TRBV20-1
clone size: -
CDR3 protein: CSARDGTSGRGQDTQYF
CDR3 DNA: TGCAGTGCTAGGGATGGGACTAGCGGGAGGGGGCAAGATACGCAGTATTTT

J gene: TRBJ1-3
CDR3 length: 15
D gene: -
V gene: TRBV27
clone size: many
CDR3 protein: CASSMGFTSGNTIYF
CDR3 DNA: TGTGCCAGCAGTATGGGGTTCACCTCTGGAAACACCATATATTTT

J gene: TRBJ2-4
CDR3 length: 14
D gene: -
V gene: TRBV29-1
clone size: few
CDR3 protein: CSAESGSGSNIQYF
CDR3 DNA: TGCAGCGCCGAGTCGGGTTCTGGTTCAAACATTCAGTACTTC

J gene: TRBJ1-4
CDR3 length: 13
D gene: -
V gene: TRBV12-3/TRBV12-4
clone size: many
CDR3 protein: CASSLVPNEKLFF
CDR3 DNA: TGTGCCAGCAGTTTGGTTCCTAATGAAAAACTGTTTTTT

J gene: TRBJ2-1
CDR3 length: 19
D gene: TRBD2
V gene: TRBV20-1
clone size: -
CDR3 protein: CSASHAGTSGWGSYNEQFF
CDR3 DNA: TGCAGTGCTTCTCATGCCGGGACTAGCGGGTGGGGCTCCTACAATGAGCAGTTCTTC

J gene: TRBJ1-2
CDR3 length: 16
D gene: -
V gene: TRBV7-9
clone size: -
CDR3 protein: CASSLAGTGVNYGYTF
CDR3 DNA: TGTGCCAGCAGCTTGGCCGGGACCGGAGTAAACTATGGCTACACCTTC

J gene: TRBJ1-1
CDR3 length: 13
D gene: -
V gene: TRBV30
clone size: once
CDR3 protein: CACPGYRNTEAFF
CDR3 DNA: TGTGCCTGCCCCGGGTATAGGAACACTGAAGCTTTCTTT

J gene: TRBJ2-2
CDR3 length: 17
D gene: TRBD2
V gene: TRBV6-5
clone size: -
CDR3 protein: CASSSALGTSAPGELFF
CDR3 DNA: TGTGCCAGCAGTTCGGCTTTGGGGACTAGCGCCCCCGGGGAGCTGTTTTTT

J gene: TRBJ2-1
CDR3 length: 16
D gene: TRBD2
V gene: TRBV15
clone size: many
CDR3 protein: CATSRRLAGISNEQFF
CDR3 DNA: TGTGCCACCAGCCGCAGACTAGCGGGGATTAGCAATGAGCAGTTCTTC

J gene: TRBJ2-1
CDR3 length: 16
D gene: TRBD2
V gene: TRBV29-1
clone size: many
CDR3 protein: CSVSASGLKGYNEQFF
CDR3 DNA: TGCAGCGTTTCAGCTAGCGGATTAAAAGGGTACAATGAGCAGTTCTTC

J gene: TRBJ2-7
CDR3 length: 14
D gene: -
V gene: TRBV29-1
clone size: many
CDR3 protein: CSVTGHMSSYEQYF
CDR3 DNA: TGCAGCGTGACGGGACATATGAGCTCCTACGAGCAGTACTTC

J gene: TRBJ2-3
CDR3 length: 16
D gene: -
V gene: TRBV7-2
clone size: few
CDR3 protein: CASSLMFGRGTDTQYF
CDR3 DNA: TGTGCCAGCAGCTTAATGTTCGGCAGAGGCACAGATACGCAGTATTTT

J gene: TRBJ2-3
CDR3 length: 16
D gene: -
V gene: TRBV24-1
clone size: many
CDR3 protein: CATSLSGDSSTDTQYF
CDR3 DNA: TGTGCCACCTCACTCTCGGGGGACAGTAGCACAGATACGCAGTATTTT

J gene: TRBJ2-7
CDR3 length: 16
D gene: -
V gene: TRBV6-1
clone size: -
CDR3 protein: CASTESELGRTCEQYF
CDR3 DNA: TGTGCCAGCACCGAATCGGAGCTAGGGAGGACCTGCGAGCAGTACTTC

J gene: TRBJ2-5
CDR3 length: 16
D gene: -
V gene: TRBV7-6
clone size: many
CDR3 protein: CASSLVGHLLGETQYF
CDR3 DNA: TGTGCCAGCAGCTTAGTGGGACACCTTCTCGGAGAGACCCAGTACTTC

J gene: TRBJ2-1
CDR3 length: 15
D gene: TRBD2
V gene: TRBV5-4
clone size: -
CDR3 protein: CASSSGGGPYNEQFF
CDR3 DNA: TGTGCCAGCAGCTCCGGGGGGGGCCCCTACAATGAGCAGTTCTTC

J gene: TRBJ1-1
CDR3 length: 14
D gene: -
V gene: TRBV20-1
clone size: -
CDR3 protein: CSARGGNRNTEAFF
CDR3 DNA: TGCAGTGCGCGGGGGGGCAATCGGAACACTGAAGCTTTCTTT

J gene: TRBJ2-1
CDR3 length: 15
D gene: TRBD2
V gene: TRBV19
clone size: many
CDR3 protein: CASSTRERGNNEQFF
CDR3 DNA: TGTGCCAGTAGTACCAGGGAGCGGGGAAACAATGAGCAGTTCTTC

J gene: TRBJ2-5
CDR3 length: 14
D gene: -
V gene: TRBV20-1
clone size: many
CDR3 protein: CSARDRTSRGTQYF
CDR3 DNA: TGCAGTGCTAGAGATCGCACTAGCCGGGGGACCCAGTACTTC

J gene: TRBJ1-2
CDR3 length: 16
D gene: -
V gene: TRBV10-3
clone size: many
CDR3 protein: CAISESGRWRFYGYTF
CDR3 DNA: TGTGCCATCAGTGAGTCAGGACGCTGGAGATTCTATGGCTACACCTTC

J gene: TRBJ2-1
CDR3 length: 13
D gene: -
V gene: TRBV3-1
clone size: few
CDR3 protein: CASSRLLRNEQFF
CDR3 DNA: TGTGCCAGCAGCCGCCTACTTCGAAATGAGCAGTTCTTC

J gene: TRBJ2-7
CDR3 length: 16
D gene: TRBD2
V gene: TRBV7-9
clone size: many
CDR3 protein: CASSLTSGVLTYEQYF
CDR3 DNA: TGTGCCAGCAGCTTAACCAGCGGGGTCCTAACCTACGAGCAGTACTTC

J gene: TRBJ2-1
CDR3 length: 16
D gene: -
V gene: TRBV3-1
clone size: once
CDR3 protein: CASSPSYYRPNNEQFF
CDR3 DNA: TGTGCCAGCAGTCCTAGTTACTATCGACCGAACAATGAGCAGTTCTTC

J gene: TRBJ2-2
CDR3 length: 13
D gene: -
V gene: TRBV7-6
clone size: -
CDR3 protein: CATTRLNTGELFF
CDR3 DNA: TGTGCCACTACTAGACTAAACACCGGGGAGCTGTTTTTT

J gene: TRBJ1-2
CDR3 length: 15
D gene: -
V gene: TRBV5-1
clone size: few
CDR3 protein: CASSLGVGRPPRYTF
CDR3 DNA: TGCGCCAGCAGCTTGGGCGTAGGCAGGCCGCCGCGCTACACCTTC

J gene: TRBJ2-2
CDR3 length: 13
D gene: TRBD2
V gene: TRBV14
clone size: few
CDR3 protein: CASTGTRTGELFF
CDR3 DNA: TGTGCCAGCACCGGGACTAGGACCGGGGAGCTGTTTTTT

J gene: TRBJ1-5
CDR3 length: 17
D gene: TRBD1
V gene: TRBV12-3/TRBV12-4
clone size: many
CDR3 protein: CASSLTSGQISNQPQHF
CDR3 DNA: TGTGCCAGCAGTTTAACCTCGGGACAGATTAGCAATCAGCCCCAGCATTTT

J gene: TRBJ1-2
CDR3 length: 14
D gene: -
V gene: TRBV7-9
clone size: -
CDR3 protein: CASSPRVVGNGYTF
CDR3 DNA: TGTGCCAGCAGCCCCAGGGTAGTTGGGAATGGCTACACCTTC

J gene: TRBJ2-3
CDR3 length: 14
D gene: TRBD2
V gene: TRBV12-3/TRBV12-4
clone size: few
CDR3 protein: CASTAGGPTDTQYF
CDR3 DNA: TGTGCCAGCACGGCGGGAGGACCCACAGATACGCAGTATTTT

J gene: TRBJ1-5
CDR3 length: 16
D gene: TRBD1
V gene: TRBV2
clone size: -
CDR3 protein: CASAAGTARGNQPQHF
CDR3 DNA: TGTGCCAGCGCTGCCGGGACAGCTAGGGGCAATCAGCCCCAGCATTTT

J gene: TRBJ2-7
CDR3 length: 15
D gene: -
V gene: TRBV28
clone size: many
CDR3 protein: CATEGGKGSDDEQYF
CDR3 DNA: TGTGCCACCGAGGGGGGGAAGGGTAGTGATGACGAGCAGTACTTC

J gene: TRBJ2-3
CDR3 length: 18
D gene: TRBD2
V gene: TRBV7-8
clone size: few
CDR3 protein: CASSRYRIAGRLTDTQYF
CDR3 DNA: TGTGCCAGCAGCCGATACAGGATAGCGGGCCGGCTCACAGATACGCAGTATTTT

J gene: TRBJ1-1
CDR3 length: 15
D gene: -
V gene: TRBV5-1
clone size: -
CDR3 protein: CASSWSGSMNTEAFF
CDR3 DNA: TGCGCCAGCAGCTGGTCGGGATCCATGAACACTGAAGCTTTCTTT

J gene: TRBJ1-4
CDR3 length: 16
D gene: -
V gene: TRBV20-1
clone size: many
CDR3 protein: CSARSGLFSTNEKLFF
CDR3 DNA: TGCAGTGCCCGGTCCGGACTCTTTTCAACTAATGAAAAACTGTTTTTT

J gene: TRBJ2-1
CDR3 length: 15
D gene: TRBD2
V gene: TRBV3-1
clone size: -
CDR3 protein: CASSQGGLAGNEQFF
CDR3 DNA: TGTGCCAGCAGCCAAGGGGGACTAGCGGGAAATGAGCAGTTCTTC

J gene: TRBJ2-1
CDR3 length: 17
D gene: TRBD2
V gene: TRBV7-8
clone size: few
CDR3 protein: CASSLAPWTSGYNEQFF
CDR3 DNA: TGTGCCAGCAGCTTAGCGCCCTGGACTAGCGGGTACAATGAGCAGTTCTTC

J gene: TRBJ1-2
CDR3 length: 15
D gene: -
V gene: TRBV5-5
clone size: -
CDR3 protein: CASSLTPHGDYGYTF
CDR3 DNA: TGTGCCAGCAGCTTGACCCCACATGGGGACTATGGCTACACCTTC